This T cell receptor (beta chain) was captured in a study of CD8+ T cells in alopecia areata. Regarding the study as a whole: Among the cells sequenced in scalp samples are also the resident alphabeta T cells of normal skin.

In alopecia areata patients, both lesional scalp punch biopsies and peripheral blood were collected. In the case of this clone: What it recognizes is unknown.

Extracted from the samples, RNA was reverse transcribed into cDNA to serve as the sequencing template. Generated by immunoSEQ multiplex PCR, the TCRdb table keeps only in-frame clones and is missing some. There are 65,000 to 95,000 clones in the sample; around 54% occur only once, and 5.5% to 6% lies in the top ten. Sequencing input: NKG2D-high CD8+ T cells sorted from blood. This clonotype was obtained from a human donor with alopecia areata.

CDR3 residues: CASSFEGLRETQYF. CDR3 nucleotides: TGCGCCAGCAGCTTTGAGGGGCTCAGAGAGACCCAGTACTTC. V is TRBV5-1 and J is TRBJ2-5; D possibly matches TRBD1 or TRBD2 (5 bases each). V shed 2 bases and J shed 4 bases, with 12 bases lying between them. Germline assignment: CDR1 SGHRS and CDR2 YFSETQ. The CDR3 covers 14 residues.